A single sample gave rise to the 12 T cell receptor beta chains below, sequenced in a study of tumor-infiltrating lymphocytes in primary liver carcinoma (dated by TCRdb to 2015 to 2018). TRIzol reagent was used to extract blood RNA from unsorted whole blood, while the DNeasy Blood & Tissue kit provided the germline DNA. The listed sequencing device is Illumina HiSeq 2500. TCRbeta-specific cDNA was reverse-transcribed from roughly 500 ng total RNA using a constant-region primer and ProtoScript II reverse transcriptase. Three nested multiplex PCR rounds, following a slightly modified ARM-PCR procedure, were used to build the TCRbeta libraries. Each of the first two PCR rounds ran for around 10 cycles using multiplex TRBV1-TRBV30 forward primers together with a Cbeta reverse primer. In-frame beta chains were kept once TCRdb had trimmed the public reads at Q25 with fastp and called clones with MiXCR. Duplicate CDR3 protein sequences are folded into a single record with the most common DNA and genes. The sample table lists about 200,000 distinct CDR3 sequences, about two thirds of them with a count of one. Roughly 6.8% of the sample comes from the top ten.

Sequenced sample: peripheral blood. The receptors were sampled from a woman in her fifties or sixties with primary liver carcinoma and hepatitis B virus infection.

About this clonotype itself: A much larger clone sits a single nucleotide away, making a read error possible. This chain links TRBV6-2 or TRBV6-3 with TRBJ2-7; 8 bases are shared with TRBD2. The CDR3 spans 14 residues. V gave up 7 bases and J gave up 12 bases; unmatched junction bases: 17. The germline gives CDR1 MNHEY, CDR2 SVGEGT. The CDR3 DNA sequence: TGTGCCAGCAACTCTGGGGTAGCGGGAAGGCCCGGGTACTTC. It codes for CASNSGVAGRPGYF.

To note about this clonotype: The junction departs from germline at one end; a sequencing error may be responsible. The gene calls are TRBV29-1 and TRBJ2-7; 11 nucleotides agree with TRBD2. The CDR3 is 15 amino acids. From germline, CDR1 is SQVTM and CDR2 ANQGSEA. CDR3 residues: CSVVALGLAAYGQYF. The DNA for the CDR3 is TGCAGCGTTGTCGCCTTGGGACTAGCGGCCTACGGGCAGTATTTC.

As for this clonotype: A much larger clone is a single base away; this may be a read error. The CDR3: CASRTGDDYGYTF. The CDR3 DNA sequence: TGTGCCAGCAGAACAGGGGACGACTATGGCTACACCTTC. The rearrangement joins TRBV6-1 to TRBJ1-2, with 7 bases matching TRBD1. Germline-derived CDR1 and CDR2 are MNHNS and SASEGT. J lost 3 bases, V lost 6 bases, and 4 bases had no gene match. This CDR3 contains 13 residues.

A note on this clonotype: Given the absence of the conserved phenylalanine or tryptophan at the CDR3 end, a read error is likely. This chain joins TRBV6-6 and TRBJ2-7; TRBD1 matches at 7 bases. V shed 4 bases and J 5 bases; nucleotides not matched to a gene: 11. Germline V CDR1 and CDR2: MNHNY, SVGAGI (reference sequence). The CDR3 runs to 15 residues. The CDR3 DNA follows: TGTGCCAGCAGTTGCTCGGGGACAGCGTTCCACGAGCAGTACTTA. Translation gives CASSCSGTAFHEQYL.

The rearrangement uses TRBV20-1 and TRBJ2-1, with TRBD2 matching 11 bases. Germline V gene data show CDR1 as DFQATT and CDR2 as SNEGSKA (reference sequence). The CDR3 has 11 residues. This CDR3 reads CNAWIAGGQFF. The CDR3 nucleotides are TGCAATGCATGGATAGCGGGAGGGCAATTCTTC.

This clonotype has ten or more counts. The chain couples TRBV28 to TRBJ2-1, with 8 bases identical to TRBD2. The trim removed 4 bases at V and 12 bases at J, leaving 17 bases unmatched. The length of the CDR3 is 16 residues. CDR1 and CDR2 (germline): MDHEN, SYDVKM. The CDR3 DNA reads TGTGCCAGCAGTTACCCCGGGACTAGTCATCCCAGAGGGCAGTTCTTC. It specifies CASSYPGTSHPRGQFF.

On this clonotype itself: Sequence at one end of the junction differs from germline and may be a read error. The V gene is TRBV7-9, the J gene TRBJ2-7; D call uncertain. CDR1 SEHNR and CDR2 FQNEAQ come from the germline V gene (reference sequence). The CDR3 totals 13 residues. The CDR3 here is CVSSQSGFYEQYF. The CDR3 DNA is TGTGTCAGCAGCCAATCGGGTTTCTACGAGCAGTACTTC.

At least ten counts were recorded for this clonotype. The J gene is TRBJ2-3, the V gene TRBV12-3 or TRBV12-4, with 7 nucleotides matching TRBD2. The junction had 6 bases not matched to a gene; V was cut back by 6 bases and J by 0 bases. The CDR3 sequence is 15 residues long. CDR3 nucleotide sequence: TGTGCCAGCAGAGTAGCGGGTTCTAGCACAGATACGCAGTATTTT. This sequence encodes CASRVAGSSTDTQYF.

Turning to this clonotype: Just one base apart from a much larger clone, this may be a read error. CDR3 sequence: CASGSLLDRLGNTIYF. Here the CDR3 DNA reads TGTGCCAGCGGTTCCCTATTGGACAGGCTTGGAAACACCATATATTTT. V gene TRBV12-3 or TRBV12-4 combines with J gene TRBJ1-3, with 7 bases that match TRBD1. This CDR3 has 16 amino acids. Trimming cost V 8 bases and J 3 bases; bases outside gene matches: 13.

The gene calls are TRBV5-4 and TRBJ2-1, with TRBD2 as a possible D gene (6 bases). CDR1 and CDR2 (germline): SGHNT, YYREEE (reference sequence). CDR3 size: 16 residues. Trimming took off 3 bases at V and 0 bases at J, with 13 bases between the two ends. Here the CDR3 reads CASSSNAGSSYNEQFF. The CDR3 nucleotides read TGTGCCAGCAGCTCAAACGCGGGGAGCTCCTACAATGAGCAGTTCTTC.

About this clonotype itself: This may stem from a read error, because a much larger clone lies one nucleotide away. The rearrangement links TRBV6-5 to TRBJ2-2, with a possible D match to TRBD1 (5 bases). Trimming left V 7 bases short and J 5 bases short, with 17 bases between. Germline lookup yields CDR1 MNHEY and CDR2 SVGAGI. This CDR3 comprises 15 residues. The CDR3 DNA is TGTGCCAGCACCCCATGCAGGGCCCCGACCGGGGAGCTGTTTTTT. As protein: CASTPCRAPTGELFF.

The CDR3 protein is CASSSGGAPNEQYF. The CDR3 DNA is TGTGCCAGCAGCTCTGGGGGGGCCCCCAACGAGCAGTACTTC. The chain joins TRBV11-2 to TRBJ2-7; D might be TRBD2 (7 bases). This CDR3 has 14 residues. The V end was cut by 4 bases, the J end by 5 bases, with 15 bases between. Germline V gives CDR1 SGHAT, CDR2 FQNNGV.